The 10 T cell receptor beta chains in this list originate from one sample, sequenced in a study of blood T cell repertoires in COVID-19. Data came from immunoSEQ multiplex PCR; TCRdb stores just in-frame clones and leaves some out. The repertoire holds approximately 260,000 clones, with around 87% as singletons. The specimen was PBMCs or T cells enriched from blood (not recorded which). The receptors shown here come from a woman in her 30s with acute COVID-19.

The gene calls are TRBV7-9 and TRBJ2-7, with D possibly TRBD1 on 5 matching bases. This CDR3 spans 15 amino acids. The germline V gene encodes CDR1 SEHNR and CDR2 FQNEAQ (reference sequence). V was shortened by 5 bases and J by 0 bases, with 14 bases between the two germline ends. For the CDR3, the DNA is TGTGCCAGCAGCCGACAGCAAATATTCTCCTACGAGCAGTACTTC. Translated, it gives CASSRQQIFSYEQYF.

The rearrangement links TRBV4-2 to TRBJ1-1, with 8 bases fitting TRBD1. The V segment lost 4 bases and the J segment 8 bases; nucleotides outside the gene matches: 6. Germline assignment: CDR1 LGHNA and CDR2 YNFKEQ. The CDR3 has 13 amino acids. Here the CDR3 reads CASSPDRAREAFF. The CDR3, as DNA: TGTGCCAGCAGCCCGGACAGGGCCCGGGAAGCTTTCTTT.

This clone occurred a few times. This sequence joins TRBV7-3 and TRBJ1-2; 7 bases are shared with TRBD1. V lost 3 bases and J lost 3; bases outside the gene matches: 7. The CDR3 contains 15 residues. In germline, CDR1 is SGHTA, CDR2 FQGTGA. The CDR3 region is CASSLTTGKDYGYTF. As DNA, the CDR3 is TGTGCCAGCAGCTTGACGACAGGGAAAGACTATGGCTACACCTTC.

This clone was counted a few times. The CDR3 sequence is CASFGDRGHSGEQYF. The CDR3 bases are TGTGCCAGCTTTGGAGACAGGGGGCATTCGGGAGAGCAGTACTTC. The chain uses TRBV2 and TRBJ2-7, with 10 nucleotides matching TRBD1. Germline V gene sequence: CDR1 SNHLY, CDR2 FYNNEI. After removal of 8 bases from V and 7 bases from J, the junction contained 14 bases not matched to a gene. This CDR3 is 15 amino acids long.

The chain links TRBV2 to TRBJ2-1, with D perhaps matching TRBD1 (5 bases). The germline gives CDR1 SNHLY, CDR2 FYNNEI. The CDR3 spans 16 residues. The V and J ends lost 6 bases and 8 bases respectively, with 23 bases between them. The CDR3 DNA is TGTGCCAGCAGCGTGTTCGGTGCGGTCCAGGGCGATGAGCAGTTCTTC. Protein sequence: CASSVFGAVQGDEQFF.

The V and J genes are TRBV30 and TRBJ1-2; 7 nucleotides match TRBD1. The length of the CDR3 is 13 residues. Trimming cost V 1 base and J 4 bases; bases outside gene matches: 3. Germline values: CDR1 GTSNPN, CDR2 SVGIG (reference sequence). CDR3 nucleotide sequence: TGTGCCTGGAGTGCAGGGGGTCCCTATGGCTACACCTTC. Its translation: CAWSAGGPYGYTF.

This chain joins TRBV12-5 and TRBJ2-1; D may be TRBD2 (6 bases). Per germline, CDR1 LGHNT and CDR2 FRNRAP. The ends were cut back, 6 bases at V and 7 bases at J, with 37 bases in the middle. There are 21 residues in the CDR3. The chain's CDR3 is CASGFQLDFRASGLDRNEQFF. CDR3 bases: TGTGCTAGTGGCTTTCAACTCGATTTCCGGGCCTCGGGACTGGATCGTAATGAGCAGTTCTTC.

The V gene is TRBV19, the J gene TRBJ2-6; maybe TRBD2 (5 bases). Looked up from germline, CDR1 is LNHDA and CDR2 is SQIVND (reference sequence). The CDR3 has 15 residues. The V end lost 3 bases, the J end lost 4 bases, and 10 bases lay between the germline ends. CDR3 protein: CASSIQAAGANVLTF. The CDR3 DNA reads as TGTGCCAGTAGTATCCAAGCGGCCGGGGCCAACGTCCTGACTTTC.

The V call is TRBV5-5, the J call TRBJ1-4, with TRBD1 identical over 8 bases. The germline gives CDR1 SGHKS, CDR2 YYEKEE (reference sequence). This CDR3 is 17 amino acids long. V lost 3 bases, J lost 8 bases, and 15 bases stayed unmatched. CDR3: CASSWRTSGTGGEKLFF. The CDR3 DNA sequence: TGTGCCAGCAGCTGGAGGACTTCCGGGACAGGTGGCGAAAAACTGTTTTTT.

The chain joins TRBV5-1 to TRBJ1-1; D call uncertain. Germline-derived CDR1 and CDR2 are SGHRS and YFSETQ. The V gene lost 4 bases and the J gene lost 0 bases, with 10 bases spanning the gap. There are 14 residues in the CDR3. CDR3 residues: CASSAGKMNTEAFF. As DNA, the CDR3 is TGCGCCAGCAGCGCAGGAAAAATGAACACTGAAGCTTTCTTT. Together with reference TRBV5-1 and TRBJ1-1, the CDR3 gives the full variable domain: KAGVTQTPRYLIKTRGQQVTLSCSPISGHRSVSWYQQTPGQGLQFLFEYFSETQRNKGNFPGRFSGRQFSNSRSEMNVSTLELGDSALYLCASSAGKMNTEAFFGQGTRLTVV.